The 18 T cell receptor beta chains reported below all come from one sample, sequenced in a study of T cell repertoires in cytomegalovirus infection. Their antigens are not known. TCRdb reprocessed the reads with MiXCR, giving one entry per CDR3 protein. Of about 830,000 distinct CDR3 sequences in the sample, less than 35% are singletons; the top ten hold approximately 13%. Sequenced material: cultured CD8+ T cells from PBMCs, taken from culture after CMV antigen stimulation. The receptors were gathered from a human donor in good health (CMV status not recorded). Some clones in this sample may be carry-over from other donors' samples.

The sample holds a few counts of this clonotype. The chain carries TRBV12-5 and TRBJ2-7; either TRBD1 or TRBD2 may supply D (5 bases each). Deletions cut 3 bases from V and 2 bases from J, with 8 bases between. Looked up from germline, CDR1 is LGHNT and CDR2 is FRNRAP. The CDR3 has 13 residues. CDR3 nucleotide sequence: TGTGCTAGTGGTTTACCGGGACCCTACGAGCAGTACTTC. As protein: CASGLPGPYEQYF.

This clonotype came up many times. The rearrangement links TRBV12-3 or TRBV12-4 to TRBJ2-1; D is unclear. V lost 6 bases and J 4 bases, leaving 10 bases between the germline ends. The CDR3 runs 13 residues. The CDR3 bases are TGTGCCAGCAGCCACCTAGTTTACAATGAGCAGTTCTTC. Protein: CASSHLVYNEQFF.

This CDR3 is CATALTSASYNEQFF. The CDR3, as DNA: TGTGCCACTGCCCTAACTAGCGCCTCCTACAATGAGCAGTTCTTC. This chain uses TRBV2 with TRBJ2-1, with 7 bases identical to TRBD2. The CDR3 consists of 15 residues. V shed 10 bases and J 0 bases; nucleotides not matched to a gene: 9. Germline CDR1 is SNHLY and CDR2 is FYNNEI.

This clonotype was observed a few times. The chain combines TRBV3-1 with TRBJ2-5, with D perhaps TRBD2 (7 bases). In germline, CDR1 is LGHDT, CDR2 YNNKEL (reference sequence). The CDR3 length is 18 residues. Trimming removed 0 bases at V and 5 bases at J, with 22 bases between. CDR3 region: CASSQEGGGAFISETQYF. The CDR3 nucleotides are TGTGCCAGCAGCCAAGAAGGGGGGGGGGCCTTTATCTCGGAGACCCAGTACTTC.

This clonotype occurred a few times. The rearrangement joins TRBV7-6 to TRBJ1-2; D not certain. Trimming cost V 0 bases and J 0 bases, with 8 bases left between them. This CDR3 has 15 amino acids. Germline CDR1 and CDR2: SGHVS and FNYEAQ. The CDR3 protein is CASSLAGSANYGYTF. The CDR3 nucleotides are TGTGCCAGCAGCTTAGCAGGGTCCGCTAACTATGGCTACACCTTC.

This clonotype was seen more than once but under ten times. The rearrangement joins TRBV24-1 to TRBJ2-3; TRBD1 agrees at 9 bases. Germline V gene data show CDR1 as KGHDR and CDR2 as SFDVKD. After removal of 1 base from V and 7 bases from J, the junction contained 5 bases not matched to a gene. CDR3 length: 15 residues. CDR3 region: CATSDFRTGANTQYF. The CDR3, as DNA: TGTGCCACCAGTGATTTTCGGACAGGGGCGAATACGCAGTATTTT.

This clonotype occurred a few times. The chain couples TRBV7-6 to TRBJ1-5; D not resolved. The CDR3 consists of 13 residues. The germline V and J ends were trimmed by 1 base and 9 bases, with 10 bases remaining between them. The germline gives CDR1 SGHVS, CDR2 FNYEAQ. The CDR3 sequence is CASSLDKGRPQHF. CDR3 nucleotides: TGTGCCAGCAGCTTAGACAAGGGTAGGCCCCAGCATTTT.

V is TRBV5-4 and J is TRBJ2-1; no definite D call. From germline, CDR1 is SGHNT and CDR2 YYREEE (reference sequence). The CDR3 is 18 residues long. The V gene lost 1 base and the J gene lost 8 bases, with 25 bases spanning the gap. CDR3 DNA sequence: TGTGCCAGCAGCTTGAGGGTGAGAAGCGCCCTTTCCGACGATGAGCAGTTCTTC. Translated: CASSLRVRSALSDDEQFF.

The chain uses TRBV4-1 and TRBJ1-1; no firm D call. The CDR3 has 13 residues. CDR1 MGHRA and CDR2 YSYEKL come from the germline V gene. V shed 3 bases and J shed 4 bases, with 9 bases lying between them. The CDR3 sequence is CASSQDGVTEAFF. Here the CDR3 DNA reads TGCGCCAGCAGCCAGGACGGGGTCACTGAAGCTTTCTTT.

This clonotype was recorded a few times. The chain couples TRBV14 to TRBJ2-1, with D possibly called TRBD1 or TRBD2 (5 bases each). Germline V gene sequence: CDR1 SGHDN, CDR2 FVKESK. This CDR3 comprises 20 residues. Deletions cut 2 bases from V and 0 bases from J, with 23 bases between. CDR3 loop: CASSQKTQFGAAGSYNEQFF. The CDR3 DNA follows: TGTGCCAGCAGCCAAAAAACGCAGTTTGGGGCCGCGGGCTCCTACAATGAGCAGTTCTTC.

This clonotype was seen a handful of times. The J gene is TRBJ1-6, the V gene TRBV7-9; 10 bases align to TRBD1. The trim removed 4 bases at V and 8 bases at J, leaving 8 bases unmatched. The germline gives CDR1 SEHNR, CDR2 FQNEAQ (reference sequence). This CDR3 is 16 amino acids long. The CDR3 loop reads CASSSLSGTGDSPLHF. CDR3 in DNA: TGTGCCAGCAGCTCTCTAAGCGGGACAGGGGATTCACCCCTCCACTTT.

The rearrangement joins TRBV6-2 or TRBV6-3 to TRBJ1-5; D unclear. V was pared by 0 bases and J by 2 bases, with 11 bases between. The germline CDR1 and CDR2 sequences are MNHEY and SVGEGT. The CDR3 length is 16 residues. CDR3 nucleotides: TGTGCCAGCAGTTACTCGGGGTCGGGCGGCAATCAGCCCCAGCATTTT. Its protein is CASSYSGSGGNQPQHF.

The chain combines TRBV6-5 with TRBJ2-5, with TRBD1 matching 7 bases. With V trimmed by 2 bases and J by 5 bases, 8 bases remained unmatched. The germline CDR1 and CDR2 sequences are MNHEY and SVGAGI. This CDR3 contains 15 residues. The CDR3 coding sequence is TGTGCCAGCAGTTACCGAGACGACAGGGTGGAGACCCAGTACTTC. Translation gives CASSYRDDRVETQYF.

The table lists this clonotype with a few counts. The V call is TRBV7-6, the J call TRBJ2-5; perhaps TRBD2 as D (7 bases). This CDR3 is 15 amino acids long. V was clipped by 2 bases and J by 4 bases, with 14 bases between them. From germline, CDR1 is SGHVS and CDR2 FNYEAQ. In nucleotides, the CDR3 is TGTGCCAGCAGCTTATGGGGGGGGGCGACAGAGACCCAGTACTTC. Its protein product is CASSLWGGATETQYF.

This clonotype was observed a single time. The genes are TRBV7-9 and TRBJ2-1; 11 bases agree with TRBD2. The CDR3 consists of 17 residues. Germline CDR1 reads SEHNR; CDR2 reads FQNEAQ (reference sequence). The junction had 3 bases not matched to a gene; V was cut back by 1 base and J by 1 base. The CDR3 reads CASSLGASGGSYNEQFF. In nucleotides, the CDR3 is TGTGCCAGCAGCTTAGGGGCTAGCGGGGGGTCCTACAATGAGCAGTTCTTC.

This chain connects TRBV4-1 to TRBJ2-5, with 11 bases lining up with TRBD2. The germline V gene encodes CDR1 MGHRA and CDR2 YSYEKL. The CDR3 covers 15 residues. J was trimmed by 5 bases and V by 4 bases; bases with no gene match: 6. This CDR3 reads CASSPLAGGSETQYF. The CDR3 DNA is TGCGCCAGCAGCCCCCTAGCGGGGGGATCTGAGACCCAGTACTTC.

This clonotype was observed a handful of times. This chain uses TRBV15 with TRBJ1-4; tentatively, D is TRBD1 (6 bases). This CDR3 contains 16 residues. CDR1 is LNHNV, CDR2 YYDKDF, per germline (reference sequence). Deletions cut 4 bases from V and 0 bases from J, with 12 bases between. The CDR3 region is CATSTGQSATNEKLFF. CDR3 bases: TGTGCCACCAGCACAGGACAGTCTGCAACTAATGAAAAACTGTTTTTT.

This clonotype has only a few counts. The chain is built from TRBV7-8 and TRBJ2-7; a possible D gene is TRBD1 (6 bases). The CDR3 extends over 13 amino acids. CDR1 and CDR2 from the germline V gene are SGHVS and FQNEAQ. Deletions cut 6 bases from V and 2 bases from J, with 11 bases between. This CDR3 is CASRSKGAYEQYF. DNA for the CDR3: TGTGCCAGCAGGTCGAAGGGGGCCTACGAGCAGTACTTC.